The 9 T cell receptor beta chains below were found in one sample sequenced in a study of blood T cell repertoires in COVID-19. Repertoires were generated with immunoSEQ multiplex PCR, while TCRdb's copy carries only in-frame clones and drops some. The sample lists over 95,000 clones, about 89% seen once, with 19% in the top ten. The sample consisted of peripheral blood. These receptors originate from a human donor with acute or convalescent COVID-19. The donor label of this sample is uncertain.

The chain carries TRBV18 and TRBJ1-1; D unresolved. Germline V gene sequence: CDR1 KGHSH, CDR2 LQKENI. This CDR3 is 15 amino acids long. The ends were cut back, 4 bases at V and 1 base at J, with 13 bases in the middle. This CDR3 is CASSLFDNPNTEAFF. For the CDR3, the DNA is TGTGCCAGCTCACTATTCGACAACCCGAACACTGAAGCTTTCTTT. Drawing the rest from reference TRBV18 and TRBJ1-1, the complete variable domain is NAGVMQNPRHLVRRRGQEARLRCSPMKGHSHVYWYRQLPEEGLKFMVYLQKENIIDESGMPKERFSAEFPKEGPSILRIQQVVRGDSAAYFCASSLFDNPNTEAFFGQGTRLTVV.

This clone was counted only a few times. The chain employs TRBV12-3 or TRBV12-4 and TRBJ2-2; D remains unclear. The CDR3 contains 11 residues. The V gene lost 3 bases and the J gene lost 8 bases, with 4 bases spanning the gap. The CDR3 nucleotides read TGTGCCAGCAGTTTGGAGGGGGAGCTGTTTTTT. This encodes CASSLEGELFF.

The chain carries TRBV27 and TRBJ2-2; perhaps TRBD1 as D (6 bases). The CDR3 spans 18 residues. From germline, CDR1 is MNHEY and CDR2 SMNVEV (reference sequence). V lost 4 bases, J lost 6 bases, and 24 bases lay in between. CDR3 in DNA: TGTGCCAGCAGTTCCGCCCATCAGGGGAGTTACGGGGCCGGGGAGCTGTTTTTT. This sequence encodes CASSSAHQGSYGAGELFF.

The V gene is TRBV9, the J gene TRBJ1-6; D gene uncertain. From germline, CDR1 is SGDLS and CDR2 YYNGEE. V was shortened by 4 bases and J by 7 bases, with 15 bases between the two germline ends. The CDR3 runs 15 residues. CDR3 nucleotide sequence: TGTGCCAGCAGCTCGTCGGCTCGGGAAAATTCACCCCTCCACTTT. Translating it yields CASSSSARENSPLHF.

This CDR3 reads CAWSVQGYRHTEAFF. CDR3 in DNA: TGTGCCTGGAGTGTACAGGGGTATCGTCACACTGAAGCTTTCTTT. The chain is built from TRBV30 and TRBJ1-1; 7 bases are shared with TRBD1. CDR3 length: 15 amino acids. The V gene's germline CDR1 is GTSNPN and CDR2 SVGIG (reference sequence). Trimming took 0 bases from V and 3 from J; bases not matched to a gene: 7.

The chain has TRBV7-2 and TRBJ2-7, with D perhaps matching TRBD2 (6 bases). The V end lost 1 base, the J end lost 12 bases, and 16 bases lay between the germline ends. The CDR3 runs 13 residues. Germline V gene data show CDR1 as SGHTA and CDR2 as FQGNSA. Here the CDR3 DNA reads TGTGCCAGCAGCTTAGAGTGGGAGGACCTAAGGTACTTC. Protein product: CASSLEWEDLRYF.

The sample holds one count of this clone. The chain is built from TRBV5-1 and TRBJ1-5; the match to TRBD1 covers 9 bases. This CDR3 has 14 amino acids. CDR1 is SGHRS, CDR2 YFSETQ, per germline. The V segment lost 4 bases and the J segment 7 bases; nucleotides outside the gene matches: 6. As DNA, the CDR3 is TGCGCCAGCAGCCCGGGACAGGGAGGCCAGCCCCAGCATTTT. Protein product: CASSPGQGGQPQHF.

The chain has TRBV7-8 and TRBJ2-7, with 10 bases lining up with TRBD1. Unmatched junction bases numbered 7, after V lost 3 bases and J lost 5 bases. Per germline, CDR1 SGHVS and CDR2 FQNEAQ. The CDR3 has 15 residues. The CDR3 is CASSFSGTGAHEQYF. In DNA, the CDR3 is TGTGCCAGCAGCTTCTCCGGGACAGGGGCTCACGAGCAGTACTTC.

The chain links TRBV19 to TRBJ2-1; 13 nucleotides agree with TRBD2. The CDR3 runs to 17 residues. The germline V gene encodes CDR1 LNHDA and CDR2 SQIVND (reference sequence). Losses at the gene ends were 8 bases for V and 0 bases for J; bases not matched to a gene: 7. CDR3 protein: CASRTSGGAHSYNEQFF. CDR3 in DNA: TGTGCCAGTCGAACTAGCGGGGGGGCCCACTCCTACAATGAGCAGTTCTTC. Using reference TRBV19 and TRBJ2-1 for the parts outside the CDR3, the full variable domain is DGGITQSPKYLFRKEGQNVTLSCEQNLNHDAMYWYRQDPGQGLRLIYYSQIVNDFQKGDIAEGYSVSREKKESFPLTVTSAQKNPTAFYLCASRTSGGAHSYNEQFFGPGTRLTVL.